These T cell receptor beta chains were read from a single sample in a study of T cell repertoires in cytomegalovirus infection. Using its own MiXCR run on the reads, TCRdb lists one record per CDR3 protein. This table holds 350,000 to 400,000 distinct CDR3 sequences, around a third found once. These receptors have no identified antigens. Sequenced material: cultured PBMCs, taken from culture after CMV antigen stimulation. The receptors shown here come from a human donor in good health (CMV status not recorded). Some clones in this sample may be carry-over from other donors' samples. The CDR3 runs from the conserved cysteine through the conserved F or W. Each record gives: V gene, J gene, clone size, D gene, CDR3 protein, CDR3 DNA. A D gene is named only where the DNA matches it firmly. Part of the rows lack a size; the others show once, few, many or a class for expanded clones.

v_call: TRBV27; j_call: TRBJ2-1; clone_size: once; d_call: TRBD2; cdr3_aa: CASSLPRLANSYNEQFF; cdr3_nt: TGTGCCAGCAGTCTCCCCAGACTAGCGAACTCCTACAATGAGCAGTTCTTC
v_call: TRBV4-1; j_call: TRBJ2-7; clone_size: once; d_call: TRBD2; cdr3_aa: CASSHLAGEPSYEQYF; cdr3_nt: TGCGCCAGCAGCCACCTAGCGGGAGAACCTTCCTACGAGCAGTACTTC
v_call: TRBV7-2; j_call: TRBJ2-1; clone_size: -; d_call: -; cdr3_aa: CASSLFRGYNEQFF; cdr3_nt: TGTGCCAGCAGCTTATTCCGCGGCTACAATGAGCAGTTCTTC
v_call: TRBV3-1; j_call: TRBJ2-4; clone_size: -; d_call: -; cdr3_aa: CASSQDPRGWAKNIQYF; cdr3_nt: TGTGCCAGCAGCCAAGACCCTCGGGGGTGGGCCAAAAACATTCAGTACTTC
v_call: TRBV10-3; j_call: TRBJ2-1; clone_size: many; d_call: -; cdr3_aa: CAAAQGNSYNEQFF; cdr3_nt: TGTGCCGCGGCTCAAGGGAACTCCTACAATGAGCAGTTCTTC
v_call: TRBV15; j_call: TRBJ1-1; clone_size: -; d_call: -; cdr3_aa: CATSRVRANTEAFF; cdr3_nt: TGTGCCACCAGCAGAGTCCGGGCGAACACTGAAGCTTTCTTT
v_call: TRBV7-9; j_call: TRBJ2-7; clone_size: -; d_call: TRBD2; cdr3_aa: CASSLRTSGESSYEQYF; cdr3_nt: TGTGCCAGCAGCTTACGGACTAGCGGTGAAAGCTCCTACGAGCAGTACTTC
v_call: TRBV6-5; j_call: TRBJ2-1; clone_size: -; d_call: TRBD2; cdr3_aa: CASSYGGGGNEQFF; cdr3_nt: TGTGCCAGCAGTTACGGGGGCGGGGGGAATGAGCAGTTCTTC
v_call: TRBV24-1; j_call: TRBJ2-2; clone_size: -; d_call: TRBD2; cdr3_aa: CATSPGRANTGELFF; cdr3_nt: TGTGCCACCAGCCCTGGGAGGGCCAACACCGGGGAGCTGTTTTTT
v_call: TRBV10-3; j_call: TRBJ2-7; clone_size: once; d_call: TRBD1; cdr3_aa: CAIRARTGGISYEQYF; cdr3_nt: TGTGCCATCAGGGCTCGTACAGGGGGCATCTCCTACGAGCAGTACTTC
v_call: TRBV27; j_call: TRBJ1-4; clone_size: -; d_call: -; cdr3_aa: CASSRQQGPGEKLFF; cdr3_nt: TGTGCCAGCAGCCGACAACAGGGACCTGGGGAAAAACTGTTTTTT
v_call: TRBV29-1; j_call: TRBJ2-6; clone_size: -; d_call: -; cdr3_aa: CSTGGSGANVLTF; cdr3_nt: TGCAGCACCGGGGGCTCTGGGGCCAACGTCCTGACTTTC
v_call: TRBV10-3; j_call: TRBJ1-2; clone_size: -; d_call: TRBD1; cdr3_aa: CAISPAPQGDYGYTF; cdr3_nt: TGTGCCATCAGTCCCGCCCCCCAGGGGGACTATGGCTACACCTTC
v_call: TRBV27; j_call: TRBJ2-5; clone_size: once; d_call: TRBD1; cdr3_aa: CASSLSRTGRETQYF; cdr3_nt: TGTGCCAGCAGTTTATCCCGGACAGGGCGGGAGACCCAGTACTTC